A single sample is the source of the 9 T cell receptor beta chains below, sequenced in a study of blood T cell repertoires in COVID-19. The repertoire was sequenced with immunoSEQ multiplex PCR; TCRdb's copy has only in-frame clones and lacks some. The table records fewer than 450,000 clones, 70% to 90% of them present only once. Sequencing used peripheral blood. All receptors come from a woman aged 45-59 years with COVID-19, enrolled during active disease.

The chain carries TRBV18 and TRBJ2-1; perhaps TRBD1 as D (5 bases). Germline CDR1 KGHSH, CDR2 LQKENI. This CDR3 spans 14 amino acids. Between the trimmed V and J ends, which lost 3 bases and 5 bases, there was a span of 11 bases. The CDR3 DNA follows: TGTGCCAGCTCACCTTTAGACAGTAACAATGAGCAGTTCTTC. It is translated as CASSPLDSNNEQFF.

The J gene is TRBJ1-2, the V gene TRBV10-3, with 7 positions matching TRBD1. CDR3 size: 15 residues. Germline V gene sequence: CDR1 ENHRY, CDR2 SYGVKD. The ends lost 0 bases at V and 6 bases at J; junction bases unmatched: 7. CDR3 residues: CAISESEQGIHGYTF. In DNA, the CDR3 is TGTGCCATCAGTGAGTCGGAACAGGGGATTCATGGCTACACCTTC.

J is TRBJ2-3 and V is TRBV5-1, with D uncertain. V was cut by 1 base and J by 8 bases, with 17 bases left in between. The CDR3 covers 15 residues. CDR1 is SGHRS, CDR2 YFSETQ, per germline. CDR3 sequence: CASSLLDGEVSTQYF. The CDR3 region has the DNA TGCGCCAGCAGCTTGTTGGATGGCGAGGTCTCTACGCAGTATTTT.

CDR3 in DNA: TGTGCCAGCAGCTTCGGACTTTCGGATACGCAGTATTTT. Encoded protein: CASSFGLSDTQYF. The chain recombines TRBV7-2 with TRBJ2-3, with a possible D match to TRBD2 (5 bases). Trimming took off 3 bases at V and 6 bases at J, with 10 bases between the two ends. The CDR3 sequence is 13 residues long. The germline V gene encodes CDR1 SGHTA and CDR2 FQGNSA. Combining the CDR3 with reference TRBV7-2 and TRBJ2-3 gives the whole variable domain GAGVSQSPSNKVTEKGKDVELRCDPISGHTALYWYRQSLGQGLEFLIYFQGNSAPDKSGLPSDRFSAERTGGSVSTLTIQRTQQEDSAVYLCASSFGLSDTQYFGPGTRLTVL.

V and J are TRBV3-1 (or the pseudogene TRBV3-2) and TRBJ1-2; 9 bases fit TRBD1. Germline CDR1 reads LGHDT; CDR2 reads YNNKEL (reference sequence). The length of the CDR3 is 14 residues. Trimming removed 4 bases from V and 5 bases from J; junction bases left unmatched: 5. The CDR3 DNA sequence: TGTGCCAGCAGCCTCGGACAGGGGTCTTATGGCTACACCTTC. It yields the protein CASSLGQGSYGYTF.

The gene calls are TRBV4-1 and TRBJ1-1, with a weak D call TRBD1 (6 bases). Germline CDR1 and CDR2: MGHRA and YSYEKL. The germline V and J ends were trimmed by 1 base and 2 bases, with 11 bases remaining between them. The CDR3 has 15 residues. The CDR3 DNA is TGCGCCAGCAGCCAAGCAGGACAGAGAAACACTGAAGCTTTCTTT. It specifies CASSQAGQRNTEAFF.

This clone was recorded once. This chain links TRBV4-1 with TRBJ1-1, with a possible D match to TRBD1 (5 bases). Germline CDR1 MGHRA, CDR2 YSYEKL. Between the trimmed V and J ends, which lost 0 bases and 7 bases, there was a span of 15 bases. CDR3 length: 15 residues. CDR3 sequence reads: CASSQDSQGKDEAFF. The DNA for the CDR3 is TGCGCCAGCAGCCAAGATTCCCAGGGCAAGGATGAAGCTTTCTTT.

The chain links TRBV27 to TRBJ2-1; 8 positions agree with TRBD2. In germline, CDR1 is MNHEY, CDR2 SMNVEV (reference sequence). The J segment lost 7 bases and the V segment lost 3 bases, leaving 8 bases of the junction unmatched. This CDR3 is 15 amino acids long. The CDR3 spells CASSFPTSAGNEQFF. The DNA for the CDR3 is TGTGCCAGCAGTTTTCCGACTAGCGCTGGGAATGAGCAGTTCTTC.

The chain has TRBV7-7 and TRBJ2-2; weak D call: TRBD1 (6 bases). The CDR3 spans 17 residues. Germline V lookup: CDR1 SSHAT, CDR2 FNYEAQ (reference sequence). V gave up 4 bases and J gave up 4 bases, with 19 bases separating them. DNA for the CDR3: TGTGCCAGCAGCTCTAACACAGGGTGGATCGGCACCGGGGAGCTGTTTTTT. Its translation is CASSSNTGWIGTGELFF.